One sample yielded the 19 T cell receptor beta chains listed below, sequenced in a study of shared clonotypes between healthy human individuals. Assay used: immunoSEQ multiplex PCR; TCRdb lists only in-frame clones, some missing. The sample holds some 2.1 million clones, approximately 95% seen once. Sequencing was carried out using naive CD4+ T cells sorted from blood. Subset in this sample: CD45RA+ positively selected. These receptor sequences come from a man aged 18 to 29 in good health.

The CDR3 region is CASSYSSLALRNEQFF. Here the CDR3 DNA reads TGTGCCAGCAGTTACTCGAGTCTAGCGTTAAGGAATGAGCAGTTCTTC. This sequence joins TRBV6-5 and TRBJ2-1, with a tentative D call TRBD2 (6 bases). Trimming pared 0 bases from V and 7 bases from J, leaving 16 bases between. CDR1 MNHEY and CDR2 SVGAGI come from the germline V gene. The CDR3 runs to 16 residues.

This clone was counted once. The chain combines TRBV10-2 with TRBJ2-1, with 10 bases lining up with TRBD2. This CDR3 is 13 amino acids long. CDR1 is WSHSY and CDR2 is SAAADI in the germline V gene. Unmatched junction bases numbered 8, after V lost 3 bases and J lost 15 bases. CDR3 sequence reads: CASSDLAGAVVFF. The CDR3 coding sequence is TGCGCCAGCAGTGACCTAGCGGGAGCGGTGGTGTTCTTC.

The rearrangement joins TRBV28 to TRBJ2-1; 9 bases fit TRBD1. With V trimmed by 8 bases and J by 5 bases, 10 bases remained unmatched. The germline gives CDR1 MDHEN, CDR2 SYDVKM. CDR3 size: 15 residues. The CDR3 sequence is CASGPTGGFDNEQFF. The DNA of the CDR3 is TGTGCCAGCGGGCCGACAGGGGGTTTTGACAATGAGCAGTTCTTC.

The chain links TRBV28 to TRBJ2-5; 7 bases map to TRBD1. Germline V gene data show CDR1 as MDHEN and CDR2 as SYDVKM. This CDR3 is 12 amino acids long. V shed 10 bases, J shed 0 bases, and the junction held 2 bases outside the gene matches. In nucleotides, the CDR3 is TGTGCCACCCAGGGGGACCAAGAGACCCAGTACTTC. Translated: CATQGDQETQYF.

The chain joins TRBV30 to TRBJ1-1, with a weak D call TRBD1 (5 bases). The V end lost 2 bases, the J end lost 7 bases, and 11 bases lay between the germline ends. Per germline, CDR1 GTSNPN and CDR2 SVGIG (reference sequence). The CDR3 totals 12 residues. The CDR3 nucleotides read TGTGCCTGGAGTCTGTGGGGGGATGAAGCTTTCTTT. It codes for CAWSLWGDEAFF.

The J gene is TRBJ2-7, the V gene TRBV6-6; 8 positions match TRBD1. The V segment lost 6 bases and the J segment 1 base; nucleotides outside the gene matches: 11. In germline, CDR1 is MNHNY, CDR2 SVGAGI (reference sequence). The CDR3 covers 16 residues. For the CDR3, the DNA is TGTGCCAGCAGCTTGGTGTGGGACAGGTTTTCCTACGAGCAGTACTTC. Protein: CASSLVWDRFSYEQYF.

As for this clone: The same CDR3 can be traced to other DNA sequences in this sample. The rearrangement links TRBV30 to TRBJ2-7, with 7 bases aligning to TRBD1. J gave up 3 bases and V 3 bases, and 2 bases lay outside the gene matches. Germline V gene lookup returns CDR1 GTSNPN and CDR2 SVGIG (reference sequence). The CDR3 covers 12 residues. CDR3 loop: CAWRPGGYEQYF. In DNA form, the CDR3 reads TGTGCCTGGAGACCAGGGGGCTACGAGCAGTACTTC.

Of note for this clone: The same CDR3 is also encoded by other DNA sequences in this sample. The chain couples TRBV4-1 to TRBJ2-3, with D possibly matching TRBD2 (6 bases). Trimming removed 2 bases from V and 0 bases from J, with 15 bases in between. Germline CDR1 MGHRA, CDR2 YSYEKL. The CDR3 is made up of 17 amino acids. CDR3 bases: TGCGCCAGCAGCCAACCCGGACTACTAGCAAGCACAGATACGCAGTATTTT. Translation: CASSQPGLLASTDTQYF.

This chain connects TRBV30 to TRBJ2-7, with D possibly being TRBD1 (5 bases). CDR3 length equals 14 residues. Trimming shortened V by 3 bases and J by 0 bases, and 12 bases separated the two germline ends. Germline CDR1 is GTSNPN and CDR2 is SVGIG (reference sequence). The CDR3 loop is CAWRQVTNSYEQYF. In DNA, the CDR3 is TGTGCCTGGAGACAGGTAACTAACTCCTACGAGCAGTACTTC. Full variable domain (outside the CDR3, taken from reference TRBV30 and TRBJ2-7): SQTIHQWPATLVQPVGSPLSLECTVEGTSNPNLYWYRQAAGRGLQLLFYSVGIGQISSEVPQNLSASRPQDRQFILSSKKLLLSDSGFYLCAWRQVTNSYEQYFGPGTRLTVT.

The CDR3 sequence is CASSLGTYRTNAYEQYF. CDR3 coding DNA: TGTGCCAGCAGCTTAGGGACTTACCGGACAAATGCCTACGAGCAGTACTTC. The chain is built from TRBV11-2 and TRBJ2-7; D tentatively fits TRBD1 or TRBD2 (5 bases each). V was trimmed by 1 base and J by 2 bases, leaving 18 bases between them. CDR1 is SGHAT and CDR2 is FQNNGV in the germline V gene. This CDR3 has 17 residues.

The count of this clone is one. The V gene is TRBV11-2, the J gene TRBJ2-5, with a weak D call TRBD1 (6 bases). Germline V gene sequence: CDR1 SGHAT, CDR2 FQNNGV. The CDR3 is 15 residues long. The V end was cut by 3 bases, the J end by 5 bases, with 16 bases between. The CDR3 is CASSFDQGGRETQYF. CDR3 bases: TGTGCCAGCAGCTTTGATCAAGGGGGACGGGAGACCCAGTACTTC.

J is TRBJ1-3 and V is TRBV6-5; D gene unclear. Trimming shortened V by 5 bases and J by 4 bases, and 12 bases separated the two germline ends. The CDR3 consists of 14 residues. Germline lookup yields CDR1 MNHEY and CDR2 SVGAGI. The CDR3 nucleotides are TGTGCCAGCAGTCCCCGGCAGTTGGGAAACACCATATATTTT. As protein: CASSPRQLGNTIYF.

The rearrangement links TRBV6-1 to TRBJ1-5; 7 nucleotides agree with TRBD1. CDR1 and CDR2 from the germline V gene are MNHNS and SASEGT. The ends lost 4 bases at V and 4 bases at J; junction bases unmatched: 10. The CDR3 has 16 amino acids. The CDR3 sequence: CASSAPGTVGNQPQHF. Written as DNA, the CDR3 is TGTGCCAGCAGTGCTCCCGGGACAGTTGGGAATCAGCCCCAGCATTTT.

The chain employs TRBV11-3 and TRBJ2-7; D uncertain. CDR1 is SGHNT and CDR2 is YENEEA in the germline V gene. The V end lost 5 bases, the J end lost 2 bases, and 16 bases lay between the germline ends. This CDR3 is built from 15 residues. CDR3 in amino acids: CASSPSYGDAYEQYF. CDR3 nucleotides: TGTGCCAGCAGCCCCAGCTATGGCGACGCCTACGAGCAGTACTTC.

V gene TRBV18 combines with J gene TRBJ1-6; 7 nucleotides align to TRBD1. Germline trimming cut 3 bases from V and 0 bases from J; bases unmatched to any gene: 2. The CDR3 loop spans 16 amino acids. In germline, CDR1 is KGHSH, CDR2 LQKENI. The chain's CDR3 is CASSPTGFSYNSPLHF. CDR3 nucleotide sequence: TGTGCCAGCTCACCGACAGGGTTCTCCTATAATTCACCCCTCCACTTT.

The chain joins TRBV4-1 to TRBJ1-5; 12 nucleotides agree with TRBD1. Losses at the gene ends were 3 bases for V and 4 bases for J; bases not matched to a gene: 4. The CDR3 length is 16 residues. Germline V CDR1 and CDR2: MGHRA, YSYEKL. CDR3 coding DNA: TGCGCCAGCAGCCAGGGACAGGGGGCTTTAAATCAGCCCCAGCATTTT. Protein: CASSQGQGALNQPQHF.

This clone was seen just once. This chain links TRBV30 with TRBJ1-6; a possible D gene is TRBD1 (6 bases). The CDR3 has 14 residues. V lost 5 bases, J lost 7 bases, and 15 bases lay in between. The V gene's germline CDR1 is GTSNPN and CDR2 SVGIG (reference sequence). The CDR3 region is CAWHTGTKNSPLHF. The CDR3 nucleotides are TGTGCCTGGCATACCGGGACAAAAAATTCACCCCTCCACTTT.

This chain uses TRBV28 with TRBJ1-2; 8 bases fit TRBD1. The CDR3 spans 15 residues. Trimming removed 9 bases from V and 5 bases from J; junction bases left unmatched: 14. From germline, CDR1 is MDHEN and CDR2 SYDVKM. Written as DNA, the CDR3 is TGTGCCAGTTTGTTTGCCCCCACAGGGGGATATGGCTACACCTTC. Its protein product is CASLFAPTGGYGYTF.

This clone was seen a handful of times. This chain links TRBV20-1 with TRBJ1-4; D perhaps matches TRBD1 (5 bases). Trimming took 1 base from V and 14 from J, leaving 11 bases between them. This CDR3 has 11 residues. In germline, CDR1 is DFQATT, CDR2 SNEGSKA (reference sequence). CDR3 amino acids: CSARGDLGLFF. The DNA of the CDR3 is TGCAGTGCTAGAGGGGACCTAGGGCTGTTTTTT.